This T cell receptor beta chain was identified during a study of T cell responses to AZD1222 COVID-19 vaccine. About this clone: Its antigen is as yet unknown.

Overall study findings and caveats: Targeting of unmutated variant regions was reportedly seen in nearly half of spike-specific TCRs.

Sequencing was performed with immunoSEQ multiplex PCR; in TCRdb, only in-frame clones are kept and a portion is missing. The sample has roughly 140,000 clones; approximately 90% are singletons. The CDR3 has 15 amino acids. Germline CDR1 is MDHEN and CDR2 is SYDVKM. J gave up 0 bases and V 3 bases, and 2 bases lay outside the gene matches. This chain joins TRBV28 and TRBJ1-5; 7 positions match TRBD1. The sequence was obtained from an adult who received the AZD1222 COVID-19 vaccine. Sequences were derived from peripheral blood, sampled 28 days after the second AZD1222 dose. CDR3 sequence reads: CASSFQGVSNQPQHF. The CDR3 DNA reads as TGTGCCAGCAGTTTCCAGGGGGTTAGCAATCAGCCCCAGCATTTT. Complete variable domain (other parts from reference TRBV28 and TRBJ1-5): DVKVTQSSRYLVKRTGEKVFLECVQDMDHENMFWYRQDPGLGLRLIYFSYDVKMKEKGDIPEGYSVSREKKERFSLILESASTNQTSMYLCASSFQGVSNQPQHFGDGTRLSIL.